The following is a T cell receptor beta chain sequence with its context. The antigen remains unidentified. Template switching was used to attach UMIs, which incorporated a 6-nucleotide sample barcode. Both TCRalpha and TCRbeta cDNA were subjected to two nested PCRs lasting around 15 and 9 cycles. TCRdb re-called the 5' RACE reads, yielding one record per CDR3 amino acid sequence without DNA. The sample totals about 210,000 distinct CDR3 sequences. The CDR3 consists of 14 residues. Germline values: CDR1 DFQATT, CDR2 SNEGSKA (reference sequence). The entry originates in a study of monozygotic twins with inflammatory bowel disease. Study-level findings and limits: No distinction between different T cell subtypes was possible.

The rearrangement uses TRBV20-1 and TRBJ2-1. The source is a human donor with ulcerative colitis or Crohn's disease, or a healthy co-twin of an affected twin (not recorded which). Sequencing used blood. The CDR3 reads CSARGRGSYNEQFF.